These 3 T cell receptor beta chains were sequenced from one sample in a study of shared clonotypes between healthy human individuals (dated by TCRdb to the early 2020s). Libraries were built with the immunoSEQ multiplex PCR assay. What TCRdb holds here is the immuneACCESS table cut down to in-frame rearrangements. Part of the clones is not present; checked against another copy, under half of the missing clones reflect an unresolved V gene, and the others are unexplained. Present in this sample are about 2.2 million clones, 85% to 95% of which were seen just once. 1.5% to 2% of the sample rests with the top ten. CD8 naive samples were CD45RO-negative cells positively selected for CCR7, giving a CD45RA+CCR7+ population that excluded TemRA cells. The specimen was naive CD8+ T cells from PBMCs. What the cell subset or site label conveys for this sample: CD45RA+CCR7+. The receptor set was obtained from a man younger than 35 in good health. Some clones in this sample may be carry-over from other donors' samples.

This sequence joins TRBV19 and TRBJ2-1; the D gene is possibly TRBD1 (6 bases). Germline V gene data show CDR1 as LNHDA and CDR2 as SQIVND (reference sequence). Trimming cost V 3 bases and J 8 bases, with 14 bases left between them. The CDR3 covers 14 residues. CDR3 sequence (DNA): TGTGCCAGTAGTATTCCACAGGGTAGCGATGAGCAGTTCTTC. This sequence encodes CASSIPQGSDEQFF.

Note on this clone: The sample has other DNA sequences that encode this CDR3 too. The chain uses TRBV7-6 and TRBJ2-7; no clear D gene. CDR1 and CDR2 from the germline V gene are SGHVS and FNYEAQ. V was trimmed by 1 base and J by 1 base, leaving 5 bases between them. This CDR3 is built from 13 residues. CDR3 loop: CASSLGPSYEQYF. DNA for the CDR3: TGTGCCAGCAGCTTAGGCCCATCCTACGAGCAGTACTTC.

V usage is TRBV27 and J usage is TRBJ2-1; 10 nucleotides line up with TRBD2. The V segment lost 3 bases and the J segment 5 bases; nucleotides outside the gene matches: 7. The germline CDR1 and CDR2 sequences are MNHEY and SMNVEV (reference sequence). The CDR3 runs 16 residues. The CDR3 is CASSFSLAGVNNEQFF. CDR3 sequence (DNA): TGTGCCAGCAGTTTCAGCCTAGCGGGAGTCAACAATGAGCAGTTCTTC.